One sample yielded the 6 T cell receptor beta chains listed below, sequenced in a study of shared clonotypes between healthy human individuals. Assay: immunoSEQ multiplex PCR; the TCRdb copy retains only in-frame clones and omits some. The sample includes roughly 1.4 million clones, approximately 98.5% of them seen just once. Sequencing used naive CD4+ T cells sorted from blood. Subset in this sample: CD45RA+ positively selected. The receptors come from a man aged 25 to 45 in good health.

This clone showed up just once. The chain couples TRBV7-9 to TRBJ1-1, with TRBD1 identical over 9 bases. Germline CDR1 reads SEHNR; CDR2 reads FQNEAQ (reference sequence). Trimming took 8 bases from V and 1 from J; bases not matched to a gene: 11. The CDR3 is 16 residues long. The CDR3 region has the DNA TGTGCCAGCCTCCCAAACAGGGGGCAAAAGAACACTGAAGCTTTCTTT. It codes for CASLPNRGQKNTEAFF.

The V gene is TRBV5-1, the J gene TRBJ2-3, with 12 bases fitting TRBD2. Losses at the gene ends were 3 bases for V and 5 bases for J; bases not matched to a gene: 10. The length of the CDR3 is 17 residues. Germline V gene data show CDR1 as SGHRS and CDR2 as YFSETQ. The CDR3 DNA reads TGCGCCAGCAGCTGGCCACTAGCGGGAGGAGGGGGAGATACGCAGTATTTT. It is translated as CASSWPLAGGGGDTQYF. The variable domain in full, with the rest retrieved from reference TRBV5-1 and TRBJ2-3, is KAGVTQTPRYLIKTRGQQVTLSCSPISGHRSVSWYQQTPGQGLQFLFEYFSETQRNKGNFPGRFSGRQFSNSRSEMNVSTLELGDSALYLCASSWPLAGGGGDTQYFGPGTRLTVL.

The chain has TRBV5-1 and TRBJ2-5; TRBD1 agrees at 9 bases. Per germline, CDR1 SGHRS and CDR2 YFSETQ. The CDR3 is 15 amino acids. J was trimmed by 5 bases and V by 0 bases; bases with no gene match: 5. CDR3 protein: CASSLATGGTETQYF. Written as DNA, the CDR3 is TGCGCCAGCAGCTTGGCGACAGGGGGAACGGAGACCCAGTACTTC.

A word on this clone: At one end the junction does not follow the germline gene, possibly because of a read error. The J gene is TRBJ2-1, the V gene TRBV7-7, with a weak D call TRBD2 (5 bases). The CDR3 has 13 residues. CDR1 and CDR2 (germline): SSHAT, FNYEAQ (reference sequence). CDR3 residues: CASSLAPANEQFF. CDR3 DNA: TGTGCTAGCAGCTTAGCGCCGGCAAATGAGCAGTTCTTC.

The rearrangement joins TRBV29-1 to TRBJ2-1; 10 nucleotides line up with TRBD2. Trimming removed 3 bases from V and 7 bases from J; junction bases left unmatched: 15. The germline V gene has CDR1 SQVTM and CDR2 ANQGSEA. The CDR3 sequence is 17 residues long. CDR3 DNA: TGCAGCGTTGATTTTCTAGCGGGAGAGGTCTTTTCGAATGAGCAGTTCTTC. Protein: CSVDFLAGEVFSNEQFF.

In this sample, this clone turned up once. This chain uses TRBV11-3 with TRBJ2-5; 8 bases agree with TRBD1. J lost 2 bases, V lost 2 bases, and 7 bases had no gene match. Germline lookup yields CDR1 SGHNT and CDR2 YENEEA. The CDR3 runs 16 residues. The CDR3 loop reads CASSLSVTGGQETQYF. The CDR3 DNA follows: TGTGCCAGCAGCTTAAGTGTAACAGGGGGACAAGAGACCCAGTACTTC. Supplemented by reference TRBV11-3 and TRBJ2-5, the full variable domain reads EAGVVQSPRYKIIEKKQPVAFWCNPISGHNTLYWYLQNLGQGPELLIRYENEEAVDDSQLPKDRFSAERLKGVDSTLKIQPAELGDSAVYLCASSLSVTGGQETQYFGPGTRLLVL.